In this sample, the clone carrying this T cell receptor (beta chain) turned up many times. The antigen remains unidentified. The source of the sample is a study of breast tumors, draining lymph nodes, adjacent tissues. Study-level findings and limits: Tumor TCR diversity was below lymph nodes but above nontumor tissue. Luminal-like breast cancer showed significantly greater tumor-nontumor repertoire similarity than basal-like breast cancer did. The lymph node origin of tumor T cells was framed as consistent with a hypothesis, not demonstrated.

This CDR3 comprises 14 residues. Germline V gene sequence: CDR1 MNHNY, CDR2 SVGAGI (reference sequence). Between the trimmed V and J ends, which lost 5 bases and 4 bases, there was a span of 14 bases. MiXCR was run by TCRdb on the multiplex PCR reads, yielding one entry per CDR3 protein. This repertoire shows fewer than 80,000 distinct CDR3 sequences, less than 45% found once; its top ten account for 8.4%. The source of this sequence is a female donor with breast cancer. Some clones in this sample may be carry-over from other donors' samples. This chain connects TRBV6-6 to TRBJ1-2; tentatively, D is TRBD1 (5 bases). The sample comprised breast tumor tissue. CDR3 sequence reads: CASSRDPFSYGYTF. The CDR3 DNA sequence: TGTGCCAGCAGTCGGGACCCTTTCTCCTATGGCTACACCTTC.